What follows is one T cell receptor (beta chain) and its context. The sample originates from a study of blood T cell repertoires in COVID-19. This CDR3 region has 15 residues. V lost 4 bases to trimming and J lost 8 bases; unmatched junction nucleotides: 11. Germline V lookup: CDR1 MGHRA, CDR2 YSYEKL. Measured with immunoSEQ multiplex PCR; TCRdb has only the in-frame clones, and not every one. Among approximately 210,000 clones listed, 75% to 90% were seen once. V and J are TRBV4-1 and TRBJ2-1; 7 nucleotides agree with TRBD1. This clonotype was obtained from a man aged 25-40 years who had recovered from COVID-19. Input material: peripheral blood. The CDR3 DNA reads TGCGCCAGCAGCCCGTTACGAAGGGGGCAAGATGAGCAGTTCTTC. It is translated as CASSPLRRGQDEQFF.